The 6 T cell receptor beta chains listed next were all sequenced from one sample in a study of blood T cell repertoires in COVID-19. Measured with immunoSEQ multiplex PCR; TCRdb has only the in-frame clones, and not every one. Of some 250,000 clones in the sample, about 85% are singletons; the top ten hold 1.9%. The specimen sequenced was peripheral blood. All receptors derive from a man aged 30 to 39 who had recovered from COVID-19.

This sequence joins TRBV7-2 and TRBJ2-3; 9 bases map to TRBD1. Losses at the gene ends were 5 bases for V and 3 bases for J; bases not matched to a gene: 6. The CDR3 runs to 15 residues. Germline V gives CDR1 SGHTA, CDR2 FQGNSA. The CDR3 loop reads CASSPPGQGTDTQYF. The CDR3 DNA sequence: TGTGCCAGCAGCCCACCGGGACAGGGAACAGATACGCAGTATTTT.

The chain employs TRBV5-8 and TRBJ2-7, with D unresolved. The V end lost 2 bases, the J end lost 3 bases, and 3 bases lay between the germline ends. The CDR3 consists of 11 residues. Germline CDR1 reads SGHTS; CDR2 reads YDEGEE. As DNA, the CDR3 is TGTGCCAGCAGCTTTCTCTACGAGCAGTACGTC. Amino acid sequence: CASSFLYEQYV.

The rearrangement joins TRBV3-1 (or the pseudogene TRBV3-2) to TRBJ2-7; no firm D call. The germline V gene encodes CDR1 LGHDT and CDR2 YNNKEL (reference sequence). There are 13 residues in the CDR3. Trimming took 1 base from V and 7 from J, leaving 11 bases between them. The CDR3 DNA sequence: TGTGCCAGCAGCCAAGCGGGTTTAGAAGAGCAGTACTTC. As protein: CASSQAGLEEQYF.

The chain couples TRBV27 to TRBJ1-1, with TRBD1 matching over 7 bases. The CDR3 runs 13 residues. Trimming removed 11 bases from V and 3 bases from J; junction bases left unmatched: 9. CDR1 MNHEY and CDR2 SMNVEV come from the germline V gene (reference sequence). The CDR3 nucleotides are TGTGCCTCGGGACAGACGGAGGACACTGAAGCTTTCTTT. It codes for CASGQTEDTEAFF.

The V call is TRBV11-2, the J call TRBJ2-7, with 11 bases that match TRBD2. This CDR3 has 15 residues. The V gene end was trimmed by 1 base and the J gene end by 1 base; junction bases not matched to a gene: 0. CDR1 is SGHAT, CDR2 FQNNGV, per germline. The CDR3 DNA reads as TGTGCCAGCAGCTTAGCTAGCGGGGGGTCCTACGAGCAGTACTTC. Protein sequence: CASSLASGGSYEQYF.

Written as DNA, the CDR3 is TGCGCCAGCAGCTACGAAGGGAGCACTGAAGCTTTCTTT. The encoded protein is CASSYEGSTEAFF. The rearrangement links TRBV5-1 to TRBJ1-1; D gene uncertain. The CDR3 is 13 amino acids. The ends were cut back, 3 bases at V and 4 bases at J, with 10 bases in the middle. Germline-derived CDR1 and CDR2 are SGHRS and YFSETQ.